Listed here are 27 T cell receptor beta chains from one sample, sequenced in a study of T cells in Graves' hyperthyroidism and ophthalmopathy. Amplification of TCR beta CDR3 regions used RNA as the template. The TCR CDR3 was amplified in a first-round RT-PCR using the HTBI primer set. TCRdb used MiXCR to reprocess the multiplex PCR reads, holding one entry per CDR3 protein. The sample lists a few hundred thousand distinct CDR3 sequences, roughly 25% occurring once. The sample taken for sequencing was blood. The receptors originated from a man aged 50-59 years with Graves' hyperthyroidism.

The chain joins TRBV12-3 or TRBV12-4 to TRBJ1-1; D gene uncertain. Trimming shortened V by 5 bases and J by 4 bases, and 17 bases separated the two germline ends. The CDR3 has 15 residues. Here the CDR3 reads CASSRPRVRITEAFF. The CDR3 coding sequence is TGTGCCAGCAGTCGCCCCCGGGTGAGGATCACTGAAGCTTTCTTT.

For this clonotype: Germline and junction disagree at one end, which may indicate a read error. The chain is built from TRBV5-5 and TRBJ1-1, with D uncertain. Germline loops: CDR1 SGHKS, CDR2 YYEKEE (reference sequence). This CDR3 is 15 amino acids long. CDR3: CASSLEGTKNTGAFF. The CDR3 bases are TGTGCCAGCAGCCTCGAGGGCACGAAGAACACTGGAGCTTTCTTT.

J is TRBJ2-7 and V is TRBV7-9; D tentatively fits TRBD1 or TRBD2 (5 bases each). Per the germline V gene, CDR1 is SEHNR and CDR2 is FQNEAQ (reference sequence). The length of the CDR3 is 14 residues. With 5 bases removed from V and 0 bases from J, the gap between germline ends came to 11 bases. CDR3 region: CASSGGRHSYEQYF. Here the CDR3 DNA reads TGTGCCAGCAGCGGGGGACGCCACTCCTACGAGCAGTACTTC.

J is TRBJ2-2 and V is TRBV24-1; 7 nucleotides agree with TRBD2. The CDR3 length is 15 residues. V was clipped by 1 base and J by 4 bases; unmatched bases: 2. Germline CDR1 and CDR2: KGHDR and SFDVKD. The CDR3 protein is CATSDLAGLTGELFF. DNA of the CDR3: TGTGCCACCAGTGATTTAGCGGGGCTCACCGGGGAGCTGTTTTTT.

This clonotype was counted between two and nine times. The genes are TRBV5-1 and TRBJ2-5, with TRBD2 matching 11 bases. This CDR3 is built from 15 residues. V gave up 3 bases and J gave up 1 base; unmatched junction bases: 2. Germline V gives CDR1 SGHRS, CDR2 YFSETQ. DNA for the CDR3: TGCGCCAGCAGCTGGGGACTAGCGGTCCAAGAGACCCAGTACTTC. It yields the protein CASSWGLAVQETQYF.

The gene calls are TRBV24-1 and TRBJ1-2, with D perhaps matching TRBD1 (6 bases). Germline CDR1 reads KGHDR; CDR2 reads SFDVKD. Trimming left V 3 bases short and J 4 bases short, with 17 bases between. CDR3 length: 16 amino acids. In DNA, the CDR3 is TGTGCCACCAGTGATCCGCGTGCAGGGGTGGGCTATGGCTACACCTTC. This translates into CATSDPRAGVGYGYTF.

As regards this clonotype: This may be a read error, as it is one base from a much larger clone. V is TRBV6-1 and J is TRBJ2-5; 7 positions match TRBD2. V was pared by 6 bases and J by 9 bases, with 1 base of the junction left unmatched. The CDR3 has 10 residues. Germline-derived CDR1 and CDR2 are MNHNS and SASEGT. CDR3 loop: CASRGGAQYF. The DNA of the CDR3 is TGTGCCAGCAGGGGGGGGGCCCAGTACTTC.

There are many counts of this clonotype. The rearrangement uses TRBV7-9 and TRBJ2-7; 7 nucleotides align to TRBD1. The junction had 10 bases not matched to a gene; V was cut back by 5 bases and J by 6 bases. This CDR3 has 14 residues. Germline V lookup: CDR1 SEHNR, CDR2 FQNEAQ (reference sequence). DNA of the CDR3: TGTGCCAGCAGCCCGCACAGGGGACCCTCCGAGCAGTACTTC. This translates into CASSPHRGPSEQYF.

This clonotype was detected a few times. The CDR3 bases are TGTGCCAGCAGCGCCGACAGGGGAGGTGAAAAACTGTTTTTT. Amino acid sequence: CASSADRGGEKLFF. The rearrangement uses TRBV6-1 and TRBJ1-4; 8 bases match TRBD1. Germline CDR1 and CDR2: MNHNS and SASEGT. This CDR3 contains 14 residues. V was pared by 6 bases and J by 7 bases, with 7 bases of the junction left unmatched.

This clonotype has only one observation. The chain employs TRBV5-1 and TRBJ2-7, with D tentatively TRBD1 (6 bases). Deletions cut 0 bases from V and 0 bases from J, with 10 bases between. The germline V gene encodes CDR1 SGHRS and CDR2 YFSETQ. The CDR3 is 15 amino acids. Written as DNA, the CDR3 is TGCGCCAGCAGCTTGGCGACAGGTCTCTCCTACGAGCAGTACTTC. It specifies CASSLATGLSYEQYF.

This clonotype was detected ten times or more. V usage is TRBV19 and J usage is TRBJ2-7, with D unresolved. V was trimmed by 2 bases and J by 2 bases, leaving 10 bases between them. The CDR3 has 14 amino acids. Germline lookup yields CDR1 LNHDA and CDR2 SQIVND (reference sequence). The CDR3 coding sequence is TGTGCCAGTAGTATAACCCAGCGAGCCTACGAGCAGTACTTC. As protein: CASSITQRAYEQYF.

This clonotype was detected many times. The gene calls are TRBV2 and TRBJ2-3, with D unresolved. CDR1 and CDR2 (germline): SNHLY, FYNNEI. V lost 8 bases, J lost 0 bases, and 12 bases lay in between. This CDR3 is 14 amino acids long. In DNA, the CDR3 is TGTGCCAGCTTGTACGGAACTAGCACAGATACGCAGTATTTT. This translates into CASLYGTSTDTQYF. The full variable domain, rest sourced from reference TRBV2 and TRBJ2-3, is EPEVTQTPSHQVTQMGQEVILRCVPISNHLYFYWYRQILGQKVEFLVSFYNNEISEKSEIFDDQFSVERPDGSNFTLKIRSTKLEDSAMYFCASLYGTSTDTQYFGPGTRLTVL.

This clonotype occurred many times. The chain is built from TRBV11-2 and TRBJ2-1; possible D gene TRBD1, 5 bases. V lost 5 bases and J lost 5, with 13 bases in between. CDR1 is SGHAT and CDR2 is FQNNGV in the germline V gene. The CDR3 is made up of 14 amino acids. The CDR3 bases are TGTGCCAGCAGCGGCCTATTAGGGGACAATGAGCAGTTCTTC. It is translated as CASSGLLGDNEQFF.

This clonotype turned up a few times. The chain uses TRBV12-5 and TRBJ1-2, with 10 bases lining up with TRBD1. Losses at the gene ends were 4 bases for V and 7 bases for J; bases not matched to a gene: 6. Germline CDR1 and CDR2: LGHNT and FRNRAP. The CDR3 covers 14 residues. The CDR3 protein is CASGSGQGDGGYTF. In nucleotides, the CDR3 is TGTGCTAGTGGTTCCGGACAGGGGGATGGTGGCTACACCTTC. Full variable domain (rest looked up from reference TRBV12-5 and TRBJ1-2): DARVTQTPRHKVTEMGQEVTMRCQPILGHNTVFWYRQTMMQGLELLAYFRNRAPLDDSGMPKDRFSAEMPDATLATLKIQPSEPRDSAVYFCASGSGQGDGGYTFGSGTRLTVV.

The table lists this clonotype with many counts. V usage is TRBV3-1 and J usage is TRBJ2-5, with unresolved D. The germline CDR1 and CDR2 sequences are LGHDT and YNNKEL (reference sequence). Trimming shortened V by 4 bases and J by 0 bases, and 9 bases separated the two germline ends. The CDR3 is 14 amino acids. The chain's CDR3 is CASSRTANQETQYF. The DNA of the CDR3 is TGTGCCAGCAGCCGAACGGCAAACCAAGAGACCCAGTACTTC.

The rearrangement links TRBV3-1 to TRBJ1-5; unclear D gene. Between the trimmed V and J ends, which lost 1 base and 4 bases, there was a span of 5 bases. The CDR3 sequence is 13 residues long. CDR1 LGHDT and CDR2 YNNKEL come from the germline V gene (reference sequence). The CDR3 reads CASSQAQNQPQHF. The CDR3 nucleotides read TGTGCCAGCAGCCAAGCCCAAAATCAGCCCCAGCATTTT. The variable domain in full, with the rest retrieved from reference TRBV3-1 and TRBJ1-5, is DTAVSQTPKYLVTQMGNDKSIKCEQNLGHDTMYWYKQDSKKFLKIMFSYNNKELIINETVPNRFSPKSPDKAHLNLHINSLELGDSAVYFCASSQAQNQPQHFGDGTRLSIL.

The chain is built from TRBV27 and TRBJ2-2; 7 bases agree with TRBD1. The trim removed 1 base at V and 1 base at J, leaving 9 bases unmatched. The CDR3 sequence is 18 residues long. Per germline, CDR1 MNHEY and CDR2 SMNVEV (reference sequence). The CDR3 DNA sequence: TGTGCCAGCAGTTTATACTCTCCCGGGACAGTGAACACCGGGGAGCTGTTTTTT. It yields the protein CASSLYSPGTVNTGELFF.

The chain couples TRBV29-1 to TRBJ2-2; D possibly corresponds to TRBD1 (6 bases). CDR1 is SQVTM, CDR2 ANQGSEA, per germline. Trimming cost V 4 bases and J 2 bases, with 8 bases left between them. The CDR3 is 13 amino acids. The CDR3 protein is CSVAQGNTGELFF. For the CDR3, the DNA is TGCAGCGTTGCACAGGGAAACACCGGGGAGCTGTTTTTT.

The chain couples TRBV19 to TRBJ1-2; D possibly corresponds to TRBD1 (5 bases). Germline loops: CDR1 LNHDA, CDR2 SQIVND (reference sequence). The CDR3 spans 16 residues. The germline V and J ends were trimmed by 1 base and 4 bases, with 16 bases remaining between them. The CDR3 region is CASSIVGFGAGYGYTF. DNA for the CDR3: TGTGCCAGTAGTATAGTTGGATTCGGGGCAGGCTATGGCTACACCTTC.

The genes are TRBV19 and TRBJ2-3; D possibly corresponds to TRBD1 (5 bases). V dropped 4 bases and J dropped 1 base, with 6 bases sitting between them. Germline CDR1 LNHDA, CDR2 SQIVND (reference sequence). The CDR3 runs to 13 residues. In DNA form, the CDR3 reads TGTGCCAGTAGTAAACAGGGCACAGATACGCAGTATTTT. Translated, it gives CASSKQGTDTQYF.

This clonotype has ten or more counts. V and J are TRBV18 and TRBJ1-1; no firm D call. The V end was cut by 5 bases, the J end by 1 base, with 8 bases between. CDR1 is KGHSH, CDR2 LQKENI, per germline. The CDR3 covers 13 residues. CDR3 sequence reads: CASSVDKNTEAFF. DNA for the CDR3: TGTGCCAGCTCAGTTGACAAGAACACTGAAGCTTTCTTT.

The CDR3: CANPGAQRRGHRETQYF. In DNA form, the CDR3 reads TGTGCCAACCCCGGGGCCCAACGGAGGGGTCATAGAGAGACCCAGTACTTC. The gene calls are TRBV12-3 or TRBV12-4 and TRBJ2-5; D possibly corresponds to TRBD2 (6 bases). V was trimmed by 10 bases and J by 4 bases, leaving 28 bases between them. CDR3 length: 17 amino acids.

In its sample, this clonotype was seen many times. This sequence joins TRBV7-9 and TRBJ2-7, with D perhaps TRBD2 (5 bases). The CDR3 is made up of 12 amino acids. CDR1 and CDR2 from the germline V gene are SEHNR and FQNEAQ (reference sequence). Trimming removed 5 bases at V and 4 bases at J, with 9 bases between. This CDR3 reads CASSLGVYEQYF. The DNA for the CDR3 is TGTGCCAGCAGCCTCGGGGTTTACGAGCAGTACTTC.

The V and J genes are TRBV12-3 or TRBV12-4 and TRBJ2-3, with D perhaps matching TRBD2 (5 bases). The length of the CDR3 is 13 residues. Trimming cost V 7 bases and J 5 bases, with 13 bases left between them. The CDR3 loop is CASTLKLEDTQYF. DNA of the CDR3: TGTGCCAGCACCCTCAAACTAGAAGATACGCAGTATTTT.

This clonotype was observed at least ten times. CDR3 sequence: CASSYKTGVTEAFF. The CDR3 DNA follows: TGTGCCAGCAGCTACAAGACAGGGGTCACTGAAGCTTTCTTT. This chain joins TRBV11-2 and TRBJ1-1, with TRBD1 matching 8 bases. V shed 4 bases, J shed 4 bases, and the junction held 5 bases outside the gene matches. CDR3 length: 14 residues. Germline V gene sequence: CDR1 SGHAT, CDR2 FQNNGV.

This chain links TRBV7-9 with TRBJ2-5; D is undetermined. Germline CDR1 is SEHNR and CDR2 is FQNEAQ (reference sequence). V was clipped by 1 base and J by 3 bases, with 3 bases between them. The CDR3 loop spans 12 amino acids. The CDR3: CASSLDKETQYF. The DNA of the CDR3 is TGTGCCAGCAGCTTAGATAAAGAGACCCAGTACTTC.

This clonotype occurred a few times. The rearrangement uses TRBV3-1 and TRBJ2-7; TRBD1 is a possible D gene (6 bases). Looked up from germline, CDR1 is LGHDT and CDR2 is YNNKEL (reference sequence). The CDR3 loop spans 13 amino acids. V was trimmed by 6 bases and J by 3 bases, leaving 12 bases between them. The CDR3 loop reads CASSEGENYEQYF. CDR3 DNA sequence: TGTGCCAGCAGTGAGGGGGAGAACTACGAGCAGTACTTC.